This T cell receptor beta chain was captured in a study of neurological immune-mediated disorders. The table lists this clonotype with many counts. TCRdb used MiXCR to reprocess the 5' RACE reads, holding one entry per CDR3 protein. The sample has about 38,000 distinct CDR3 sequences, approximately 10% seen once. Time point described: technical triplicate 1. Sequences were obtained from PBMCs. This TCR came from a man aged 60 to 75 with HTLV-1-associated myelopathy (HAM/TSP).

CDR3: CASSQALAVSRGTQYF. The CDR3 coding sequence is TGCGCCAGCAGCCAAGCACTAGCGGTGTCGCGAGGAACGCAGTATTTT. The V gene is TRBV4-1, the J gene TRBJ2-3; 8 bases align to TRBD2. With 1 base clipped from V and 9 bases from J, the junction kept 12 bases outside the gene matches. Per germline, CDR1 MGHRA and CDR2 YSYEKL. The CDR3 spans 16 residues.